The 18 T cell receptor beta chains below were found in one sample sequenced in a study of response to subunit inactivated influenza vaccine. TCRdb itself ran the RT-PCR reads through MiXCR, one entry per CDR3 protein. The table lists 200,000 to 250,000 distinct CDR3 sequences, 10% to 15% of them singletons, with under 10% in the top ten. The sample here was non-naive T cells sorted from PBMCs, taken less than 15 days before vaccination. These receptors came from a man in his fifties or sixties who received an inactivated influenza vaccine.

This chain joins TRBV6-2 or TRBV6-3 and TRBJ1-1; D is unresolved. Germline V gene data show CDR1 as MNHEY and CDR2 as SVGEGT. The CDR3 has 12 amino acids. V was pared by 5 bases and J by 1 base, with 5 bases between. The CDR3 sequence is CASSKRNTEAFF. CDR3 sequence (DNA): TGTGCCAGCAGTAAAAGGAACACTGAAGCTTTCTTT.

This clonotype has ten or more counts. The chain carries TRBV18 and TRBJ2-3, with D possibly called TRBD1 or TRBD2 (5 bases each). The CDR3 is 12 amino acids. CDR1 and CDR2 from the germline V gene are KGHSH and LQKENI. Trimming shortened V by 6 bases and J by 6 bases, and 10 bases separated the two germline ends. The CDR3 nucleotides are TGTGCCAGCTCTCCCAGGGAGGATACGCAGTATTTT. Translated: CASSPREDTQYF. The full variable domain, completed using reference TRBV18 and TRBJ2-3, is NAGVMQNPRHLVRRRGQEARLRCSPMKGHSHVYWYRQLPEEGLKFMVYLQKENIIDESGMPKERFSAEFPKEGPSILRIQQVVRGDSAAYFCASSPREDTQYFGPGTRLTVL.

The rearrangement links TRBV12-3 or TRBV12-4 to TRBJ2-6; D is ambiguous. Trimming removed 8 bases from V and 2 bases from J, with 10 bases in between. This CDR3 has 14 amino acids. For the CDR3, the DNA is TGTGCCAGCCAATTTGCGGCTGGGGCCAACGTCCTGACTTTC. The encoded protein is CASQFAAGANVLTF.

This clonotype was picked up many times. The chain recombines TRBV10-3 with TRBJ1-6, with D unclear. Germline V gene data show CDR1 as ENHRY and CDR2 as SYGVKD. The germline V and J ends were trimmed by 6 bases and 9 bases, with 15 bases remaining between them. The CDR3 has 14 residues. The DNA for the CDR3 is TGTGCCATCAGACCAGAAGTCCTGGGTTCACCCCTCCACTTT. As protein: CAIRPEVLGSPLHF.

The V and J genes are TRBV28 and TRBJ2-7; 8 bases fit TRBD2. Per germline, CDR1 MDHEN and CDR2 SYDVKM. The trim removed 4 bases at V and 3 bases at J, leaving 2 bases unmatched. The CDR3 runs 13 residues. The CDR3 is CASSYGGDYEQYF. The DNA of the CDR3 is TGTGCCAGCAGTTACGGGGGGGACTACGAGCAGTACTTC. Using reference TRBV28 and TRBJ2-7 for the parts outside the CDR3, the full variable domain is DVKVTQSSRYLVKRTGEKVFLECVQDMDHENMFWYRQDPGLGLRLIYFSYDVKMKEKGDIPEGYSVSREKKERFSLILESASTNQTSMYLCASSYGGDYEQYFGPGTRLTVT.

The chain is built from TRBV4-3 and TRBJ2-3; no definite D call. Germline CDR1 LGHNA, CDR2 YSLEER. Deletions cut 4 bases from V and 6 bases from J, with 11 bases between. The CDR3 sequence is 13 residues long. CDR3 region: CASSRSKADTQYF. The CDR3 DNA is TGCGCCAGCAGCCGTTCTAAGGCGGATACGCAGTATTTT.

This clonotype was picked up a small number of times. J is TRBJ2-1 and V is TRBV6-2 or TRBV6-3; 11 bases map to TRBD2. The V gene's germline CDR1 is MNHEY and CDR2 SVGEGT. The CDR3 is 14 residues long. Trimming at V came to 2 bases and at J to 7 bases, leaving 1 base not matched to a gene. CDR3 sequence (DNA): TGTGCCAGCAGTTACGCTAGCGGGAGGAATGAGCAGTTCTTC. Amino acid sequence: CASSYASGRNEQFF.

In DNA, the CDR3 is TGCGCCAGCAGCTCGACTAGCGGGAGACTCACAGATACGCAGTATTTT. The encoded protein is CASSSTSGRLTDTQYF. This chain connects TRBV5-1 to TRBJ2-3, with 12 nucleotides matching TRBD2. This CDR3 region has 16 residues. Germline values: CDR1 SGHRS, CDR2 YFSETQ. Trimming cost V 3 bases and J 2 bases; bases outside gene matches: 4.

The chain joins TRBV15 to TRBJ1-1, with 9 bases that match TRBD1. There are 16 residues in the CDR3. The germline V gene encodes CDR1 LNHNV and CDR2 YYDKDF (reference sequence). Trimming took 2 bases from V and 4 from J; bases not matched to a gene: 8. The CDR3 DNA is TGTGCCACCAGCAGATTTTGGACAGGGGCCGTCACTGAAGCTTTCTTT. It codes for CATSRFWTGAVTEAFF. The entire variable domain, with the rest obtained from reference TRBV15 and TRBJ1-1, is as follows: DAMVIQNPRYQVTQFGKPVTLSCSQTLNHNVMYWYQQKSSQAPKLLFHYYDKDFNNEADTPDNFQSRRPNTSFCFLDIRSPGLGDTAMYLCATSRFWTGAVTEAFFGQGTRLTVV.

The genes are TRBV7-2 and TRBJ2-7, with 7 bases that match TRBD1. The V segment lost 5 bases and the J segment 2 bases; nucleotides outside the gene matches: 9. The CDR3 consists of 15 residues. Germline-derived CDR1 and CDR2 are SGHTA and FQGNSA. The CDR3 nucleotides read TGTGCCAGCAGCCCGAGGAGTGGGACAGCCTACGAGCAGTACTTC. Translated: CASSPRSGTAYEQYF.

This clonotype turned up a few times. The chain is built from TRBV2 and TRBJ2-3; D is undetermined. The CDR3 loop spans 13 amino acids. Between the trimmed V and J ends, which lost 3 bases and 8 bases, there was a span of 12 bases. The germline V gene has CDR1 SNHLY and CDR2 FYNNEI. The CDR3 nucleotides are TGTGCCAGCAGTGATTATAGATGGGGTACGCAGTATTTT. The encoded protein is CASSDYRWGTQYF.

This clonotype has a count of ten or more. The rearrangement uses TRBV7-3 and TRBJ2-2, with 7 positions matching TRBD1. The V gene end was trimmed by 5 bases and the J gene end by 4 bases; junction bases not matched to a gene: 7. There are 15 residues in the CDR3. Germline V gives CDR1 SGHTA, CDR2 FQGTGA. The CDR3 coding sequence is TGTGCCAGCAGCCCAGACAGGGCCGGCACCGGGGAGCTGTTTTTT. This gives the protein CASSPDRAGTGELFF.

The chain recombines TRBV7-8 with TRBJ2-7; perhaps TRBD1 as D (6 bases). V was clipped by 5 bases and J by 6 bases, with 20 bases between them. The germline CDR1 and CDR2 sequences are SGHVS and FQNEAQ. The CDR3 length is 15 residues. The CDR3 reads CASSKRIQGLSEQYF. CDR3 coding DNA: TGTGCCAGCAGCAAACGAATTCAGGGGTTAAGCGAGCAGTACTTC.

At least ten counts were recorded for this clonotype. J is TRBJ2-7 and V is TRBV7-2; 7 bases line up with TRBD1. The V gene's germline CDR1 is SGHTA and CDR2 FQGNSA. The CDR3 totals 15 residues. V trimming: 6 bases; J trimming: 2 bases; junction bases outside the gene matches: 10. CDR3 in amino acids: CASRRQGLMPYEQYF. In nucleotides, the CDR3 is TGTGCCAGCAGGCGACAGGGATTGATGCCCTACGAGCAGTACTTC. The whole variable domain, remainder taken from reference TRBV7-2 and TRBJ2-7, is GAGVSQSPSNKVTEKGKDVELRCDPISGHTALYWYRQSLGQGLEFLIYFQGNSAPDKSGLPSDRFSAERTGGSVSTLTIQRTQQEDSAVYLCASRRQGLMPYEQYFGPGTRLTVT.

This clonotype was seen repeatedly, ten times or more. This chain connects TRBV5-1 to TRBJ2-7; maybe TRBD1 (5 bases). With 3 bases removed from V and 2 bases from J, the gap between germline ends came to 12 bases. The CDR3 is 14 amino acids. Germline values: CDR1 SGHRS, CDR2 YFSETQ. In DNA, the CDR3 is TGCGCCAGCAGCTACAGCGACAGTCCCTACGAGCAGTACTTC. Protein sequence: CASSYSDSPYEQYF.

The CDR3 nucleotides are TGTGCCAGCAGCTTCATAGGGAACACTGAAGCTTTCTTT. Its protein product is CASSFIGNTEAFF. The chain employs TRBV7-8 and TRBJ1-1; no clear D. The germline V and J ends were trimmed by 3 bases and 1 base, with 6 bases remaining between them. The CDR3 covers 13 residues. The germline V gene encodes CDR1 SGHVS and CDR2 FQNEAQ. Full variable domain (outside the CDR3, taken from reference TRBV7-8 and TRBJ1-1): GAGVSQSPRYKVAKRGQDVALRCDPISGHVSLFWYQQALGQGPEFLTYFQNEAQLDKSGLPSDRFFAERPEGSVSTLKIQRTQQEDSAVYLCASSFIGNTEAFFGQGTRLTVV.

This clonotype was seen repeatedly, ten times or more. V gene TRBV7-8 combines with J gene TRBJ2-5, with D hard to call. V was clipped by 1 base and J by 0 bases, with 3 bases between them. Germline CDR1 reads SGHVS; CDR2 reads FQNEAQ. The CDR3 runs to 13 residues. The CDR3, as DNA: TGTGCCAGCAGCTTAGTACACCAAGAGACCCAGTACTTC. Protein: CASSLVHQETQYF.

The V gene is TRBV5-1, the J gene TRBJ1-4; D is unresolved. V lost 3 bases and J 4 bases, leaving 10 bases between the germline ends. The germline V gene encodes CDR1 SGHRS and CDR2 YFSETQ. The CDR3 covers 14 residues. The CDR3 loop reads CASSSGGFNEKLFF. For the CDR3, the DNA is TGCGCCAGCAGCTCGGGAGGGTTTAATGAAAAACTGTTTTTT.